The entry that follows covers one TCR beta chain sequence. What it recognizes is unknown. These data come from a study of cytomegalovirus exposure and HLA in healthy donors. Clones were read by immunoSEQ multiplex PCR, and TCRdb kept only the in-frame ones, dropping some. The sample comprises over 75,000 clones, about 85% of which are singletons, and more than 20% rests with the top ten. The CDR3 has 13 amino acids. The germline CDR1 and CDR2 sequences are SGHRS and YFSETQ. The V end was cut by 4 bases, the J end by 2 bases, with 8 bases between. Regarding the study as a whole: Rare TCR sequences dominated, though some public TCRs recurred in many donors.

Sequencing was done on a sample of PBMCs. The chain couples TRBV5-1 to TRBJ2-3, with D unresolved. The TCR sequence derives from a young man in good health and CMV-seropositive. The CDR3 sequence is CASSLRFTDTQYF. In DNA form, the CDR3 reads TGCGCCAGCAGCCTTCGTTTCACAGATACGCAGTATTTT.